The T cell receptor (beta chain) under discussion was sequenced for a study of neurological immune-mediated disorders. The sample holds many counts of this clonotype. Its antigen is currently unknown. Time point specified: longitudinal time-point 3. Stored at -80 C, 2 million PBMCs were the source of the unsorted libraries. The cDNA was generated by 5'RACE with 10-nucleotide random UMIs. TCRdb re-called the 5' RACE reads through MiXCR, storing one row per CDR3 protein. This sample has roughly 53,000 distinct CDR3 sequences, with roughly 7.7% found just once. General observations from the study: Across subjects, expanded clones had no CDR3 amino acid sequences in common, pointing to private repertoires in all groups. HTLV-1-associated myelopathy ranked highest for TCR clonal expansion and multiple sclerosis lowest, beneath healthy controls.

Trimming removed 4 bases from V and 0 bases from J; junction bases left unmatched: 1. Germline V gene sequence: CDR1 SGHKS, CDR2 YYEKEE (reference sequence). This CDR3 is 14 amino acids long. The gene calls are TRBV5-5 and TRBJ2-1; 7 positions match TRBD1. Sequencing input: PBMCs. The sequence derives from a woman aged 40 to 49 in good health. The CDR3 is CASSRDSSYNEQFF. The DNA of the CDR3 is TGTGCCAGCAGCCGGGACAGCTCCTACAATGAGCAGTTCTTC.